This T cell receptor (beta chain) was observed in a study of blood T cell repertoires in COVID-19. Turning to the study itself: Samples came from the United States, Italy and Spain, spanning acute and convalescent COVID-19. T cells, B-cell-depleted T cells, or PBMCs supplied cDNA or gDNA.

The CDR3 runs to 16 residues. Trimming took 5 bases from V and 4 from J; bases not matched to a gene: 6. Germline CDR1 and CDR2: MDHEN and SYDVKM. Methods used by the authors: Estimation of nucleated cell counts relied on the amplification of reference gene primers. Using immunoSEQ multiplex PCR, the repertoire was profiled, and TCRdb retains in-frame clones only, with some absent. V and J calls and clone size are those listed in that table; D and trimming were worked out from the DNA. This table has more than 80,000 clones, approximately 70% appearing once. Material for sequencing was peripheral blood. This TCR came from a woman aged 55 to 70 in a cohort sampled during active or convalescent COVID-19. This chain links TRBV28 with TRBJ2-1, with 12 bases that match TRBD2. The CDR3 sequence is CASSPWTSGAYNEQFF. For the CDR3, the DNA is TGTGCCAGCAGTCCTTGGACTAGCGGGGCTTACAATGAGCAGTTCTTC.